This TCR beta chain was observed in a study of blood T cells in healthy people across ages. Study-wide results and limits: Across the age range, TCR beta diversity per million T cells fell in a roughly linear way.

Alongside a J-beta primer mix, a sample-barcoded 5' primer served in a second PCR lasting about 7 to 12 cycles. Carrying 12 random nucleotides, a template-switch adaptor labeled each individual cDNA molecule. Each CDR3 protein gets one entry after TCRdb re-called the 5' RACE reads with MiXCR. The sample has 1.5 million to 2 million distinct CDR3 sequences; roughly 49% are singletons. RNA extraction gave at least 5 micrograms of total RNA per sample. V was cut by 5 bases and J by 3 bases, with 19 bases left in between. This CDR3 is 16 amino acids long. Germline V CDR1 and CDR2: SGDLS, YYNGEE. About this clonotype: Its specificity is unknown.

Sequencing was performed on blood. The source is a woman aged 40 to 50 in good health. The chain employs TRBV9 and TRBJ2-3; D is possibly TRBD2 (6 bases). The CDR3 reads CASSWEVGSVTDTQYF. Written as DNA, the CDR3 is TGTGCCAGCAGTTGGGAGGTGGGGTCGGTAACAGATACGCAGTATTTT.